The 15 T cell receptor beta chains listed next were all sequenced from one sample in a study of cytomegalovirus exposure and HLA in healthy donors. The PCR had 60 Vbeta and 13 Jbeta primers. Sequencing used immunoSEQ multiplex PCR; TCRdb keeps in-frame clones, though not all of them. The sample consists of 150,000 to 200,000 clones, more than 60% of them appearing once. Sequenced: PBMCs. These receptors came from a female donor in good health and CMV-seronegative.

A few counts support this clone. The chain joins TRBV7-3 to TRBJ2-1; TRBD2 matches at 7 bases. Per germline, CDR1 SGHTA and CDR2 FQGTGA. J lost 8 bases, V lost 5 bases, and 15 bases had no gene match. The CDR3 contains 16 residues. CDR3 protein: CASSPGAGRLVHEQFF. The CDR3 DNA reads as TGTGCCAGCAGCCCTGGGGCCGGGAGGCTTGTACATGAGCAGTTCTTC. Based on the CDR3 plus reference TRBV7-3 and TRBJ2-1, the full variable domain is GAGVSQTPSNKVTEKGKYVELRCDPISGHTALYWYRQSLGQGPEFLIYFQGTGAADDSGLPNDRFFAVRPEGSVSTLKIQRTERGDSAVYLCASSPGAGRLVHEQFFGPGTRLTVL.

The chain couples TRBV2 to TRBJ1-6; 7 bases agree with TRBD1. Germline values: CDR1 SNHLY, CDR2 FYNNEI. Trimming at V came to 5 bases and at J to 7 bases, leaving 8 bases not matched to a gene. The CDR3 consists of 15 residues. Here the CDR3 DNA reads TGTGCCAGCAGTACTCGACAGGGTTACAATTCACCCCTCCACTTT. It translates to CASSTRQGYNSPLHF.

V and J are TRBV6-5 and TRBJ1-1; no definite D call. CDR1 MNHEY and CDR2 SVGAGI come from the germline V gene. This CDR3 is 13 amino acids long. V lost 8 bases and J lost 1, with 11 bases in between. CDR3 coding DNA: TGTGCCAGCGGCCCAATTGGGAACACTGAAGCTTTCTTT. Translation: CASGPIGNTEAFF.

The chain combines TRBV11-2 with TRBJ2-3; 13 nucleotides line up with TRBD2. This CDR3 has 18 amino acids. Germline CDR1 reads SGHAT; CDR2 reads FQNNGV. J lost 2 bases, V lost 2 bases, and 7 bases had no gene match. CDR3 DNA: TGTGCCAGCAGCTTAAACCCCGGGACTAGCGGGACCACAGATACGCAGTATTTT. Protein: CASSLNPGTSGTTDTQYF.

This clone was recorded a few times. This sequence joins TRBV14 and TRBJ2-7; the match to TRBD1 covers 7 bases. The V gene's germline CDR1 is SGHDN and CDR2 FVKESK. The CDR3 runs 15 residues. V lost 2 bases, J lost 6 bases, and 10 bases stayed unmatched. CDR3 DNA sequence: TGTGCCAGCAGCCAAACGCAGGGGGTAGGTAGCGAGCAGTACTTC. Its protein product is CASSQTQGVGSEQYF.

The chain couples TRBV4-1 to TRBJ1-5, with D tentatively TRBD1 (6 bases). Trimming took 0 bases from V and 0 from J, leaving 18 bases between them. Per germline, CDR1 MGHRA and CDR2 YSYEKL. CDR3 length equals 19 residues. The CDR3 here is CASSQDFGQPLYSNQPQHF. The CDR3 region has the DNA TGCGCCAGCAGCCAAGATTTTGGACAGCCACTCTATAGCAATCAGCCCCAGCATTTT.

The chain is built from TRBV4-1 and TRBJ2-3, with D tentatively TRBD2 (6 bases). The CDR3 spans 15 residues. The germline gives CDR1 MGHRA, CDR2 YSYEKL. V was clipped by 6 bases and J by 0 bases, with 13 bases between them. The CDR3 region is CASRSSGTSTDTQYF. The CDR3 nucleotides read TGCGCCAGCAGGAGTAGCGGCACTAGCACAGATACGCAGTATTTT.

The gene calls are TRBV6-6 and TRBJ1-1; 7 nucleotides agree with TRBD1. After removal of 5 bases from V and 0 bases from J, the junction contained 0 bases not matched to a gene. The length of the CDR3 is 13 residues. Germline CDR1 reads MNHNY; CDR2 reads SVGAGI (reference sequence). The CDR3 region is CASSGTVNTEAFF. DNA for the CDR3: TGTGCCAGCAGTGGGACAGTGAACACTGAAGCTTTCTTT.

V gene TRBV28 combines with J gene TRBJ2-5; no clear D. CDR1 and CDR2 (germline): MDHEN, SYDVKM. The V gene lost 6 bases and the J gene lost 2 bases, with 10 bases spanning the gap. The CDR3 loop spans 13 amino acids. In nucleotides, the CDR3 is TGTGCCAGCAGCCCAGGTATTCAAGAGACCCAGTACTTC. Its protein is CASSPGIQETQYF.

The J gene is TRBJ2-7, the V gene TRBV7-9, with D possibly TRBD2 on 6 matching bases. Per the germline V gene, CDR1 is SEHNR and CDR2 is FQNEAQ (reference sequence). The CDR3 consists of 14 residues. Trimming left V 5 bases short and J 6 bases short, with 17 bases between. CDR3 DNA sequence: TGTGCCAGCAGCGACACGGCGCGGGGACCCGAGCAGTACTTC. This encodes CASSDTARGPEQYF.

The chain links TRBV28 to TRBJ2-2; D may be TRBD2 (6 bases). This CDR3 contains 16 residues. Germline-derived CDR1 and CDR2 are MDHEN and SYDVKM. V was clipped by 6 bases and J by 4 bases, with 18 bases between them. CDR3 nucleotide sequence: TGTGCCAGCAGATACACCCTGGAGGGGTCCACCGGGGAGCTGTTTTTT. This encodes CASRYTLEGSTGELFF.

The chain is built from TRBV7-9 and TRBJ2-7, with D unclear. With 0 bases removed from V and 0 bases from J, the gap between germline ends came to 9 bases. Germline loops: CDR1 SEHNR, CDR2 FQNEAQ (reference sequence). This CDR3 contains 15 residues. In nucleotides, the CDR3 is TGTGCCAGCAGCTTAGCTCCAACAGCCTCCTACGAGCAGTACTTC. Residues: CASSLAPTASYEQYF.

This clone came up once. The chain is built from TRBV2 and TRBJ1-5; 7 bases line up with TRBD1. The CDR3 sequence is 16 residues long. After removal of 4 bases from V and 0 bases from J, the junction contained 6 bases not matched to a gene. CDR1 SNHLY and CDR2 FYNNEI come from the germline V gene. Written as DNA, the CDR3 is TGTGCCAGCAGTGGCGGGACAGCGGGTAGCAATCAGCCCCAGCATTTT. Protein: CASSGGTAGSNQPQHF.

The sample holds a few counts of this clone. The gene calls are TRBV28 and TRBJ2-7; a possible D gene is TRBD2 (6 bases). Germline V CDR1 and CDR2: MDHEN, SYDVKM. V was cut by 3 bases and J by 7 bases, with 13 bases left in between. This CDR3 has 13 residues. The CDR3 spells CASSLKRAGEQYF. In DNA form, the CDR3 reads TGTGCCAGCAGTTTGAAAAGGGCGGGGGAGCAGTACTTC.

The chain links TRBV5-6 to TRBJ2-1, with D tentatively TRBD2 (5 bases). Germline V gene sequence: CDR1 SGHDT, CDR2 YYEEEE. Trimming removed 4 bases from V and 13 bases from J, with 15 bases in between. The CDR3 spans 12 residues. CDR3 nucleotides: TGTGCCAGCAGCCTCCCGGGAAGCCTTCAGTTCTTC. Translation: CASSLPGSLQFF.